This is a list of T cell receptor beta chains from one sample in a study of CXCR3-negative and CXCR3-positive naive CD8 T cells. No DNA is given; TCRdb re-called the 5' RACE reads and lists each CDR3 protein once. The repertoire table contains tens of thousands of distinct CDR3 sequences. Sequencing input: naive CXCR3- CD8+ T cells from blood. These receptors originate from a human donor in good health. Some clones in this sample may be carry-over from other donors' samples. The CDR3 runs from the conserved cysteine through the conserved F or W.

>TRBV5-1|TRBJ2-1|14
CASSFDGGNDEQFF
>TRBV20-1|TRBJ2-7|13
CSAIDRGYDEQYF
>TRBV24-1|TRBJ2-2|14
CATSDFLNTGELFF
>TRBV29-1|TRBJ2-2|17
CSVEDPGQIPYTGELFF
>TRBV20-1|TRBJ2-5|14
CSARDGAFQETQYF
>TRBV7-9|TRBJ1-2|14
CASSLDAASYGYTF
>TRBV12-3/TRBV12-4|TRBJ2-3|15
CASTDPGSSTDTQYF
>TRBV5-1|TRBJ2-5|16
CASSLASVTTGETQYF
>TRBV29-1|TRBJ1-1|12
CSAPEANTEAFF
>TRBV7-2|TRBJ1-1|19
CASSLRGADLWGLVSEAFF
>TRBV3-1|TRBJ2-1|16
CASSQEREREVNEQFF
>TRBV11-2|TRBJ1-5|13
CASSPRRDQPQHF
>TRBV7-3|TRBJ2-2|14
CASSLKGGTGELFF
>TRBV10-1|TRBJ1-1|14
CASSEDRDNTEAFF
>TRBV7-9|TRBJ2-7|16
CASSPGTGGKFGARYF
>TRBV11-3|TRBJ2-1|14
CASSFPMGGNEQFF
>TRBV7-9|TRBJ1-1|12
CASSFGFTEAFF
>TRBV29-1|TRBJ2-5|13
CSERVQNQETQYF
>TRBV6-6|TRBJ2-3|16
CASSYLDYTSSDTQYF
>TRBV15|TRBJ2-1|12
CATQRGTSGQFF
>TRBV4-2|TRBJ2-7|16
CASSQDISGGPYEQYF
>TRBV4-3|TRBJ1-2|16
CASSQFTPGQVNGYTF